The present TCR beta chain was sequenced within a study of cytomegalovirus exposure and HLA in healthy donors. The CDR3 extends over 14 amino acids. Germline lookup yields CDR1 MNHEY and CDR2 SVGAGI. V was clipped by 6 bases and J by 1 base, with 12 bases between them. PCR involved 60 Vbeta and 13 Jbeta primers. This table comes from immunoSEQ multiplex PCR, and its TCRdb copy is limited to in-frame clones, with some not included. The data contain tens of thousands of clones, roughly nine tenths of them singletons. The receptor was derived from a man aged 25-40 years in good health and CMV-seropositive. The sample consisted of PBMCs. This chain joins TRBV6-5 and TRBJ1-1, with D perhaps matching TRBD1 (5 bases). Here the CDR3 DNA reads TGTGCCAGCAGATCCCCCAGGGAGAACACTGAAGCTTTCTTT. Amino acids: CASRSPRENTEAFF.